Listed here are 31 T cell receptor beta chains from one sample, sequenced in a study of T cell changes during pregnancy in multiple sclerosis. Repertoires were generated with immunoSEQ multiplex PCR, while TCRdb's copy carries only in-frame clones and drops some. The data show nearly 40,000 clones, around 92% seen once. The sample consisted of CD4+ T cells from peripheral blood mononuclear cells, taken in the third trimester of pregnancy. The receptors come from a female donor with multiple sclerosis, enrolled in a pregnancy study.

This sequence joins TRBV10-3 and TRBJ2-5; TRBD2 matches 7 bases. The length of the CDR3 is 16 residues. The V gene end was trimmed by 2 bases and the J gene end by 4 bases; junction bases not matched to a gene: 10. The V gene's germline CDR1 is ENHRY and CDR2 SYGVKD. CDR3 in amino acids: CAISEGPSGGRETQYF. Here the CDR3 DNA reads TGTGCCATCAGTGAGGGACCCTCGGGCGGGAGAGAGACCCAGTACTTC.

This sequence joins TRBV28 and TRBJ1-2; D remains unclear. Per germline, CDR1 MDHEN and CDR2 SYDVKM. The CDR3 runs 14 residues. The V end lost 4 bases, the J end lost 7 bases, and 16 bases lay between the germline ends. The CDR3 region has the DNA TGTGCCAGCAGTTCTCACGGGGTCGTTGGTGGCTACACCTTC. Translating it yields CASSSHGVVGGYTF.

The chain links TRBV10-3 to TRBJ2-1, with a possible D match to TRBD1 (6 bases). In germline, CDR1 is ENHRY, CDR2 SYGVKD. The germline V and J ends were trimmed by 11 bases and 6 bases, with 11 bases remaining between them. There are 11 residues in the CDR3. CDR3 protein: CASTGFNEQFF. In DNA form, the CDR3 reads TGTGCCTCGACAGGTTTCAATGAGCAGTTCTTC.

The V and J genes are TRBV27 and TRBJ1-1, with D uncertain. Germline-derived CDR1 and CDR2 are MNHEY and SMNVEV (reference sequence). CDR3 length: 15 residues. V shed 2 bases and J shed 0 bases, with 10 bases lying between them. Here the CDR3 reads CASSLGGFMNTEAFF. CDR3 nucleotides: TGTGCCAGCAGTTTAGGAGGGTTTATGAACACTGAAGCTTTCTTT.

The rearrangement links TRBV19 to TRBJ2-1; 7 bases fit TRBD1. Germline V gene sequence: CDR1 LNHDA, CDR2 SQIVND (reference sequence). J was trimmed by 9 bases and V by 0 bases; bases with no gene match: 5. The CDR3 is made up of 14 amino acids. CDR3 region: CASSIENRGFEQFF. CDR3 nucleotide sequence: TGTGCCAGTAGTATAGAAAACAGGGGTTTTGAGCAGTTCTTC.

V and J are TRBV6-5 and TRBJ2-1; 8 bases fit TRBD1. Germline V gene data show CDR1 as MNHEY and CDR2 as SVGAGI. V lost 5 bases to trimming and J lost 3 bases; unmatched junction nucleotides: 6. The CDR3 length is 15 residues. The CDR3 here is CASSMDRAYYNEQFF. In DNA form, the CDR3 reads TGTGCCAGCAGTATGGACAGGGCTTACTACAATGAGCAGTTCTTC.

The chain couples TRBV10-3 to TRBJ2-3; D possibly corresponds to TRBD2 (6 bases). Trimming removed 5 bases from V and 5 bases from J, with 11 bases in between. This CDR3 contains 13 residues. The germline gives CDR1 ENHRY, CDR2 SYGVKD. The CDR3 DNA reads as TGTGCCATCAGTTTCGGGGGAGGAGATACGCAGTATTTT. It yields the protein CAISFGGGDTQYF.

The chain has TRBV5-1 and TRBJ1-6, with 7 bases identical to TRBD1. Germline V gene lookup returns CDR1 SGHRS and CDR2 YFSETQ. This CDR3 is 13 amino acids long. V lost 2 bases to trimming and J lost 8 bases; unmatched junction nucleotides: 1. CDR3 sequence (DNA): TGCGCCAGCAGCTTTACAGGGGATTCACCCCTCCACTTT. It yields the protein CASSFTGDSPLHF.

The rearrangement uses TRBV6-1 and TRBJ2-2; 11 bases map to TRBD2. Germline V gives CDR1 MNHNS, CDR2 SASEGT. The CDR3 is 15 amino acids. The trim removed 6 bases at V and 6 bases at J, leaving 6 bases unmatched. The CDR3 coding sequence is TGTGCCAGCAGAGGCCTAGCGGGAGGTGCCGGGGAGCTGTTTTTT. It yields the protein CASRGLAGGAGELFF.

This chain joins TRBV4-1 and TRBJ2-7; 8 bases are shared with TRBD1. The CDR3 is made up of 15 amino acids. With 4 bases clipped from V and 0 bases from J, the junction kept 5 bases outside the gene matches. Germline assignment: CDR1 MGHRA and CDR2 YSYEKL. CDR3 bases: TGCGCCAGCAGCCGAACACAGGGGGGCTCCTACGAGCAGTACTTC. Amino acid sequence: CASSRTQGGSYEQYF.

The CDR3 is CASSQNPGTGTQTQYF. The CDR3 nucleotides read TGTGCCAGCAGTCAGAACCCCGGGACAGGGACTCAGACCCAGTACTTC. The chain links TRBV28 to TRBJ2-5; 9 nucleotides match TRBD1. Germline CDR1 and CDR2: MDHEN and SYDVKM. After removal of 5 bases from V and 6 bases from J, the junction contained 13 bases not matched to a gene. The CDR3 covers 16 residues.

DNA for the CDR3: TGTGCCAGCAGCTCGCGACAGTGGGTCGGGACCCAGTACTTC. Translation: CASSSRQWVGTQYF. The chain uses TRBV7-2 and TRBJ2-5; a weak D match, TRBD1 (5 bases). The CDR3 has 14 residues. Looked up from germline, CDR1 is SGHTA and CDR2 is FQGNSA. Trimming took 4 bases from V and 7 from J, leaving 16 bases between them.

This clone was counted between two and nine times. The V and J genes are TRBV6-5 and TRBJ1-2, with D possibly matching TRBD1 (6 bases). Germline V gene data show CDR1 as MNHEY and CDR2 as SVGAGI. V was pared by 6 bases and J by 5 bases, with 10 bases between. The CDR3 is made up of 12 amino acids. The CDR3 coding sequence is TGTGCCAGCAGCCTGAGGGGGTATGGCTACACCTTC. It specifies CASSLRGYGYTF.

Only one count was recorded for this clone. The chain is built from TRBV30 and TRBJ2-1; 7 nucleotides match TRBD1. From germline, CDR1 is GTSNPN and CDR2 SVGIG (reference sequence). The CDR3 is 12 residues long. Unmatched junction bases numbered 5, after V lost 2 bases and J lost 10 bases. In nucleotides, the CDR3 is TGTGCCTGGAGTTCAGGGGGTGACGAGCAGTTCTTC. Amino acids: CAWSSGGDEQFF.

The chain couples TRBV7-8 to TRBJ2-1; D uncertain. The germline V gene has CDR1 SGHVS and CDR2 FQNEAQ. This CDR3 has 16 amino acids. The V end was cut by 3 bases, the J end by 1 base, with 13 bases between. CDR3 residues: CASSFIHTGSYNEQFF. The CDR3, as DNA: TGTGCCAGCAGCTTTATCCATACGGGTTCCTACAATGAGCAGTTCTTC.

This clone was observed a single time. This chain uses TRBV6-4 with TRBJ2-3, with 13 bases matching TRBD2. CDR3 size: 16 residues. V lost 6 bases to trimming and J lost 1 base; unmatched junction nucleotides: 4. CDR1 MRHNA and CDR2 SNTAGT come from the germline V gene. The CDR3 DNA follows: TGTGCCAGCAGCGCGGGGACTAGCGGGGGCACAGATACGCAGTATTTT. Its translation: CASSAGTSGGTDTQYF.

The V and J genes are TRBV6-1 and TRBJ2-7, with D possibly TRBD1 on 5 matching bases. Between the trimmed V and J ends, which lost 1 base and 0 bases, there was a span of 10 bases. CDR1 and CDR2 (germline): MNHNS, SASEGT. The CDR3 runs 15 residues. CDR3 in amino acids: CASSEVDSTSYEQYF. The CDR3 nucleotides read TGTGCCAGCAGTGAAGTAGACAGTACCTCCTACGAGCAGTACTTC.

The CDR3 DNA follows: TGTGCCAGCAGTGAATATATCCGGGGAAACATTCAGTACTTC. This gives the protein CASSEYIRGNIQYF. The genes are TRBV25-1 and TRBJ2-4, with D possibly matching TRBD2 (5 bases). CDR3 length: 14 amino acids. Trimming cost V 0 bases and J 6 bases, with 9 bases left between them. Per the germline V gene, CDR1 is MGHDK and CDR2 is SYGVNS.

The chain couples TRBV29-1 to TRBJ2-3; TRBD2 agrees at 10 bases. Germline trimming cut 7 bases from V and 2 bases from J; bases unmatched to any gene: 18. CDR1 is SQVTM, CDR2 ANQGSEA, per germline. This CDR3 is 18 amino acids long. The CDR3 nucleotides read TGCAGCGCCCAACGGGGACTACTAGCGGGATCGTACACAGATACGCAGTATTTT. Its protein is CSAQRGLLAGSYTDTQYF.

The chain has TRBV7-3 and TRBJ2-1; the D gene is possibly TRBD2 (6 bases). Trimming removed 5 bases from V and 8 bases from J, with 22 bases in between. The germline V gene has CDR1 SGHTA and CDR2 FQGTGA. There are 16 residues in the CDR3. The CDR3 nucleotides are TGTGCCAGCAGCCTCTTCGGCGGGGCGGGTAGGGATGAGCAGTTCTTC. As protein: CASSLFGGAGRDEQFF.

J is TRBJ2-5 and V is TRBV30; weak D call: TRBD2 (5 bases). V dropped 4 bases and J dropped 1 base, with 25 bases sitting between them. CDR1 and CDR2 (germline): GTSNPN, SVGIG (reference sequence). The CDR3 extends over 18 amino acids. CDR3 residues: CAWTGKEVTGPTQETQYF. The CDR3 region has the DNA TGTGCCTGGACCGGGAAGGAGGTTACCGGGCCAACCCAAGAGACCCAGTACTTC.

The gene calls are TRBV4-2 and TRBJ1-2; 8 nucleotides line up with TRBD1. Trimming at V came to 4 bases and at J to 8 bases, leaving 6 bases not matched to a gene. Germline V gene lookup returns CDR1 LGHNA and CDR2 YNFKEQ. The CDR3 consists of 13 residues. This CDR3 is CASSPQGARGYTF. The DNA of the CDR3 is TGTGCCAGCAGCCCCCAGGGGGCGCGAGGCTACACCTTC.

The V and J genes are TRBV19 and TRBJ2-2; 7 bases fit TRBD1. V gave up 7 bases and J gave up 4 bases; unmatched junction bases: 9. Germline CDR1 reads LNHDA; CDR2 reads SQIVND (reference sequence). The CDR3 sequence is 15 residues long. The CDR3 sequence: CASIDTGQSTGELFF. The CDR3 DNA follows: TGTGCCAGTATCGATACGGGACAGAGCACCGGGGAGCTGTTTTTT.

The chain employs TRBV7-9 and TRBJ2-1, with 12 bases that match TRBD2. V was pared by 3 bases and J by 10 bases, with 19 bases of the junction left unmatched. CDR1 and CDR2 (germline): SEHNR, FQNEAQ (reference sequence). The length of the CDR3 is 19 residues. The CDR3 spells CASSFFPTSGRSLKGEQFF. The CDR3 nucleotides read TGTGCCAGCAGCTTTTTCCCCACTAGCGGGAGGTCCCTAAAGGGGGAGCAGTTCTTC.

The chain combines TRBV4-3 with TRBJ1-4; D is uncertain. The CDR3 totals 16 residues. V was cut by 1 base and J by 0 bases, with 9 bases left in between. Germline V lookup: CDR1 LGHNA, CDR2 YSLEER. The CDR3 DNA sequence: TGCGCCAGCAGCCAAGGGGCCCTTTCAACTAATGAAAAACTGTTTTTT. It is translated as CASSQGALSTNEKLFF.

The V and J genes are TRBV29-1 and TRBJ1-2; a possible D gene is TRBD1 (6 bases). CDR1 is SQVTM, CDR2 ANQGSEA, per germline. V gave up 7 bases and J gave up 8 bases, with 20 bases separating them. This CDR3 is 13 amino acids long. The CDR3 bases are TGCAGCGAGCCCCCGACAGGCCCTTGCGGCTACACCTTC. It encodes CSEPPTGPCGYTF.

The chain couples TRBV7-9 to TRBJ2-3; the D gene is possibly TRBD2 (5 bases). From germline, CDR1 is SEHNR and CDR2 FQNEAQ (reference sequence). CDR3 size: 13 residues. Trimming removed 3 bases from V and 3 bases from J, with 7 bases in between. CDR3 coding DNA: TGTGCCAGCAGCTTTCGGGGAACAGATACGCAGTATTTT. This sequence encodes CASSFRGTDTQYF.

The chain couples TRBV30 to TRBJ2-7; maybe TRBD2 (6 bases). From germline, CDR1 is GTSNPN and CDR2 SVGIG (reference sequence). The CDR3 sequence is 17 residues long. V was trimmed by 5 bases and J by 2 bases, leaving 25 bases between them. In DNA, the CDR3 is TGTGCCTGGGGGAATATGCGAGGAGGGATCGGGGCCTACGAGCAGTACTTC. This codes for CAWGNMRGGIGAYEQYF.

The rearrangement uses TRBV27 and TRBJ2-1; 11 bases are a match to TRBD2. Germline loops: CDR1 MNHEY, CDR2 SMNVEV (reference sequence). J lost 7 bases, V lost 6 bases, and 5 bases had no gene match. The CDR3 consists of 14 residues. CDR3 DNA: TGTGCCAGCAGGATAGCGGGAGGGCCGAATGAGCAGTTCTTC. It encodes CASRIAGGPNEQFF.

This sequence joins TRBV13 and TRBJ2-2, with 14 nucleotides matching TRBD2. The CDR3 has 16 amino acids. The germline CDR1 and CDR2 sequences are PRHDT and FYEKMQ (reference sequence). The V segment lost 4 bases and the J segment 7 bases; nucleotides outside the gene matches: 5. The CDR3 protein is CASSSGTSGSIGELFF. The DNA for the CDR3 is TGTGCCAGCAGCTCCGGGACTAGCGGGAGCATCGGGGAGCTGTTTTTT.

The CDR3 coding sequence is TGTGCCAGTCTTGATGAGAGGGGGCGCACAGATACGCAGTATTTT. Translating it yields CASLDERGRTDTQYF. The chain has TRBV6-1 and TRBJ2-3; 7 bases align to TRBD1. The CDR3 length is 15 residues. Trimming took 9 bases from V and 1 from J; bases not matched to a gene: 10. The germline V gene has CDR1 MNHNS and CDR2 SASEGT.